Each of the 13 T cell receptor beta chains below was sequenced from the same sample in a study of blood T cell repertoires in COVID-19. TCRdb's table, derived via immunoSEQ multiplex PCR, lists solely in-frame clones and lacks some. The table has about 35,000 clones, around four fifths seen once; the top ten hold 30% to 40%. Sequencing input: peripheral blood. The receptors derive from an elderly man with acute or convalescent COVID-19.

V usage is TRBV3-1 (or the pseudogene TRBV3-2) and J usage is TRBJ1-4; D is unclear. Germline V CDR1 and CDR2: LGHDT, YNNKEL (reference sequence). The CDR3 is 14 residues long. Trimming took 4 bases from V and 5 from J, leaving 11 bases between them. In DNA form, the CDR3 reads TGTGCCAGCAGCCTAACGGGGTTAAATGAAAAACTGTTTTTT. Protein: CASSLTGLNEKLFF.

The gene calls are TRBV5-1 and TRBJ2-7; 7 nucleotides agree with TRBD1. Germline V lookup: CDR1 SGHRS, CDR2 YFSETQ. The CDR3 loop spans 14 amino acids. V dropped 3 bases and J dropped 4; count of bases not matched to a gene: 7. The CDR3 DNA reads TGCGCCAGCAGCTCGTCGACAGGGACGTACGAGCAGTACTTC. Translating gives CASSSSTGTYEQYF. Complete variable domain (other parts from reference TRBV5-1 and TRBJ2-7): KAGVTQTPRYLIKTRGQQVTLSCSPISGHRSVSWYQQTPGQGLQFLFEYFSETQRNKGNFPGRFSGRQFSNSRSEMNVSTLELGDSALYLCASSSSTGTYEQYFGPGTRLTVT.

The rearrangement joins TRBV12-5 to TRBJ2-1; 14 bases agree with TRBD2. V was pared by 2 bases and J by 8 bases, with 11 bases of the junction left unmatched. The CDR3 is made up of 18 amino acids. Germline CDR1 and CDR2: LGHNT and FRNRAP. DNA of the CDR3: TGTGCTAGTGGTTTGTTGACTAGCGGGGGGGCCAGGGGTTATGAGCAGTTCTTC. Protein product: CASGLLTSGGARGYEQFF.

The CDR3, as DNA: TGTGCCAGCAGCCAAGCCCTCTCCGGGGGAGGCACAGATACGCAGTATTTT. Translated: CASSQALSGGGTDTQYF. This chain uses TRBV3-1 (or the pseudogene TRBV3-2) with TRBJ2-3, with D tentatively TRBD2 (6 bases). Germline values: CDR1 LGHDT, CDR2 YNNKEL (reference sequence). The CDR3 totals 17 residues. Trimming took 1 base from V and 1 from J, leaving 15 bases between them.

The chain is built from TRBV9 and TRBJ1-1; TRBD1 matches 8 bases. CDR1 is SGDLS and CDR2 is YYNGEE in the germline V gene. V lost 0 bases to trimming and J lost 8 bases; unmatched junction nucleotides: 15. This CDR3 contains 17 residues. The CDR3 coding sequence is TGTGCCAGCAGCGTAGCACCAGGGGGCGCGGGATCGGCCGAAGCTTTCTTT. It is translated as CASSVAPGGAGSAEAFF.

The V call is TRBV11-2, the J call TRBJ2-7; TRBD1 is a possible D gene (5 bases). The CDR3 is made up of 16 amino acids. Trimming shortened V by 2 bases and J by 2 bases, and 16 bases separated the two germline ends. The germline V gene encodes CDR1 SGHAT and CDR2 FQNNGV. Here the CDR3 reads CASSLTYRTPTYEQYF. CDR3 in DNA: TGTGCCAGCAGCTTAACCTATCGGACACCAACCTACGAGCAGTACTTC.

This clone was detected once. This chain joins TRBV4-2 and TRBJ2-7; tentative D call: TRBD2 (5 bases). The CDR3 totals 13 residues. CDR1 LGHNA and CDR2 YNFKEQ come from the germline V gene. Trimming stripped 0 bases from V and 2 bases from J, with 5 bases between. CDR3 DNA: TGTGCCAGCAGCCAAGACGGGGCCTACGAGCAGTACTTC. Protein sequence: CASSQDGAYEQYF.

This rearrangement joins TRBV10-1 to TRBJ1-2, with a weak D call TRBD1 (5 bases). The germline gives CDR1 WNHNN, CDR2 SYGVQD (reference sequence). The CDR3 has 16 residues. Trimming took 4 bases from V and 5 from J, leaving 20 bases between them. The CDR3 DNA follows: TGCGCCAGCAGTGTAATGGGGGGGTTAAGAAAATATGGCTACACCTTC. It translates to CASSVMGGLRKYGYTF.

The J gene is TRBJ2-5, the V gene TRBV20-1, with 7 nucleotides matching TRBD1. The V gene's germline CDR1 is DFQATT and CDR2 SNEGSKA (reference sequence). This CDR3 region has 11 residues. CDR3 DNA: TGCAGGGGGGACAGTCAAGAGACCCAGTACTTC. Protein: CRGDSQETQYF.

This clone was detected only a few times. This chain uses TRBV7-3 with TRBJ1-1, with 11 bases aligning to TRBD1. CDR1 SGHTA and CDR2 FQGTGA come from the germline V gene. The junction had 11 bases not matched to a gene; V was cut back by 5 bases and J by 0 bases. The CDR3 is made up of 18 amino acids. CDR3 sequence reads: CASSPRTGGVYMNTEAFF. The CDR3 DNA is TGTGCCAGCAGCCCCCGGACAGGGGGCGTTTACATGAACACTGAAGCTTTCTTT.

The chain employs TRBV11-2 and TRBJ2-1, with D uncertain. CDR3 length equals 14 residues. V lost 0 bases and J 7 bases, leaving 10 bases between the germline ends. Per the germline V gene, CDR1 is SGHAT and CDR2 is FQNNGV. The CDR3 protein is CASSLDAVGNEQFF. DNA for the CDR3: TGTGCCAGCAGCTTAGATGCGGTTGGGAATGAGCAGTTCTTC.

The V call is TRBV27, the J call TRBJ1-5; 8 bases are a match to TRBD1. The junction had 12 bases not matched to a gene; V was cut back by 2 bases and J by 9 bases. Germline V gene lookup returns CDR1 MNHEY and CDR2 SMNVEV (reference sequence). The CDR3 has 16 residues. The CDR3, as DNA: TGTGCCAGCAGTTTACAAGGGACAGGCATAGGGGGGCCCCAGCATTTT. Its protein is CASSLQGTGIGGPQHF.

The rearrangement links TRBV7-9 to TRBJ2-3; tentatively, D is TRBD1 (5 bases). The CDR3 is 13 amino acids. Germline lookup yields CDR1 SEHNR and CDR2 FQNEAQ (reference sequence). The V end was cut by 0 bases, the J end by 8 bases, with 9 bases between. The CDR3 spells CASSLAAGRTQYF. The DNA of the CDR3 is TGTGCCAGCAGCTTAGCGGCAGGGCGTACGCAGTATTTT.